The clone carrying this T cell receptor gamma chain is categorized as large. Other DNA sequences in the sample encode the same CDR3. The data stem from a study of gamma-delta T cells after stem cell transplantation. TCRdb reran clone calling via CATT on the RT-PCR reads. Seen here are roughly 640 gamma-chain clones, roughly 9.7% observed once, and the top ten hold 30% to 45%. Sequencing was performed on gamma-delta T cells. The sequence derives from a human donor. It is not recorded whose cells these are; they may come from a transplant donor.

The CDR3 region is CALWEVGELGKKIKVF. The CDR3 region has the DNA TGTGCCTTGTGGGAGGTTGGAGAGTTGGGCAAAAAAATCAAGGTATTT. This chain joins TRGV9 and TRGJP. Germline V gene data show CDR1 as GITISATS and CDR2 as ISYDGTV (reference sequence). The junction had 3 bases not matched to a gene; V was cut back by 1 base and J by 6 bases. The CDR3 consists of 16 residues.